This T cell receptor beta chain was identified during a study of sequential checkpoint blockade in melanoma. As for the study in general: Patients were randomized 1:1 to nivolumab-then-ipilimumab or ipilimumab-then-nivolumab first-line.

The CDR3 spans 13 residues. Germline V gene sequence: CDR1 LGHNA, CDR2 YNFKEQ. Deletions cut 2 bases from V and 1 base from J, with 5 bases between. Clones were sequenced by immunoSEQ multiplex PCR, and TCRdb holds only the in-frame ones, with some missing. The sample has 9,000 to 10,000 clones, approximately 73% seen once. Regarding treatment: randomized to nivolumab then ipilimumab (arm A) or the reverse (arm B). This receptor was obtained from a human donor with melanoma. The sequenced sample was CD8+ T cells sorted from blood (inferred from file names), obtained from a patient given nivolumab and ipilimumab in sequence. J is TRBJ1-1 and V is TRBV4-2; D unclear. In DNA form, the CDR3 reads TGTGCCAGCAGCCAAACAGAGAACACTGAAGCTTTCTTT. Amino acids: CASSQTENTEAFF.